The 10 T cell receptor beta chains given below trace back to one sample, sequenced in a study of cytomegalovirus exposure and HLA in healthy donors. PCR used 60 Vbeta primers and 13 Jbeta primers. TCRdb keeps only in-frame clones here, not all; method: immunoSEQ multiplex PCR. The repertoire holds 170,000 or so clones, with 75% to 85% as singletons. Sequences were obtained from PBMCs. The source is a boy aged 5-17 years in good health and CMV-seronegative.

This clone came up a few times. The gene calls are TRBV7-9 and TRBJ1-1; 8 bases match TRBD1. J lost 1 base, V lost 5 bases, and 3 bases had no gene match. Per the germline V gene, CDR1 is SEHNR and CDR2 is FQNEAQ (reference sequence). CDR3 length: 14 residues. The DNA for the CDR3 is TGTGCCAGCAGCCAGGGACAGGCGAACACTGAAGCTTTCTTT. Translation: CASSQGQANTEAFF.

The J gene is TRBJ1-2, the V gene TRBV5-1; unclear D gene. V dropped 3 bases and J dropped 7 bases, with 13 bases sitting between them. Germline loops: CDR1 SGHRS, CDR2 YFSETQ. The CDR3 spans 13 residues. As DNA, the CDR3 is TGCGCCAGCAGCTCCCCGGACTCAGGTGGCTACACCTTC. It is translated as CASSSPDSGGYTF.

This clone is a singleton in its sample. This chain connects TRBV18 to TRBJ1-2; the D gene is possibly TRBD1 (6 bases). The V end was cut by 2 bases, the J end by 3 bases, with 10 bases between. The CDR3 is 14 residues long. Germline V lookup: CDR1 KGHSH, CDR2 LQKENI. The CDR3 spells CASSPRSGDYGYTF. The CDR3, as DNA: TGTGCCAGCTCACCAAGGTCAGGGGACTATGGCTACACCTTC.

The rearrangement uses TRBV2 and TRBJ2-1, with TRBD2 matching 7 bases. The CDR3 runs 13 residues. V lost 6 bases and J lost 6; bases outside the gene matches: 5. CDR1 and CDR2 from the germline V gene are SNHLY and FYNNEI. Written as DNA, the CDR3 is TGTGCCAGCAGGGGGACTAACACCAATGAGCAGTTCTTC. It translates to CASRGTNTNEQFF.

This rearrangement joins TRBV25-1 to TRBJ1-1; D is perhaps TRBD1 (6 bases). The V and J ends lost 4 bases and 3 bases respectively, with 12 bases between them. The CDR3 is 14 amino acids. Looked up from germline, CDR1 is MGHDK and CDR2 is SYGVNS. The CDR3: CASSAGQTYTEAFF. The CDR3 nucleotides read TGTGCCAGCAGTGCTGGACAGACCTACACTGAAGCTTTCTTT.

The chain combines TRBV9 with TRBJ2-3; 8 nucleotides match TRBD1. V dropped 3 bases and J dropped 0; count of bases not matched to a gene: 6. This CDR3 has 16 residues. Germline V gene lookup returns CDR1 SGDLS and CDR2 YYNGEE. The CDR3 region is CASSAAGGHSTDTQYF. CDR3 coding DNA: TGTGCCAGCAGCGCCGCAGGGGGCCACAGCACAGATACGCAGTATTTT.

This chain connects TRBV30 to TRBJ1-2; 10 positions match TRBD1. The junction had 6 bases not matched to a gene; V was cut back by 5 bases and J by 12 bases. The CDR3 consists of 11 residues. Germline V CDR1 and CDR2: GTSNPN, SVGIG (reference sequence). The CDR3 nucleotides read TGTGCCTGGGGCGGACAGGGGGTAAACACCTTC. Protein: CAWGGQGVNTF.

The rearrangement links TRBV5-6 to TRBJ1-1; TRBD1 agrees at 9 bases. The trim removed 4 bases at V and 4 bases at J, leaving 5 bases unmatched. The germline V gene has CDR1 SGHDT and CDR2 YYEEEE. The CDR3 spans 14 residues. The CDR3 loop is CASSLTGGGTEAFF. In nucleotides, the CDR3 is TGTGCCAGCAGCCTTACAGGGGGCGGCACTGAAGCTTTCTTT.

CDR3 nucleotide sequence: TGTGCCAGCAGCTTAGTAGGGGGGGGACAGGGGCAAGAGACCCAGTACTTC. This codes for CASSLVGGGQGQETQYF. This sequence joins TRBV7-9 and TRBJ2-5; 10 positions agree with TRBD1. Germline V lookup: CDR1 SEHNR, CDR2 FQNEAQ (reference sequence). The CDR3 extends over 17 amino acids. V was clipped by 1 base and J by 2 bases; unmatched bases: 7.

This clone was picked up one time. The genes are TRBV6-5 and TRBJ2-7; TRBD2 is a possible D gene (5 bases). CDR3 size: 15 residues. Per germline, CDR1 MNHEY and CDR2 SVGAGI. V was trimmed by 5 bases and J by 4 bases, leaving 18 bases between them. CDR3 sequence reads: CASSKGSGIIYEQYF. CDR3 bases: TGTGCCAGCAGTAAGGGTTCCGGGATCATATACGAGCAGTACTTC.